Following are 23 T cell receptor beta chains from one sample sequenced in a study of blood T cell repertoires in COVID-19. Data came from immunoSEQ multiplex PCR; TCRdb stores just in-frame clones and leaves some out. This sample yields around 40,000 clones, of which about four fifths are seen a single time; 23% belongs to the top ten. The sequenced material came from peripheral blood. The receptors stem from a man between 65 and 79 years old with acute or convalescent COVID-19.

The rearrangement uses TRBV19 and TRBJ2-7, with TRBD2 as a possible D gene (6 bases). Germline V lookup: CDR1 LNHDA, CDR2 SQIVND (reference sequence). V was pared by 1 base and J by 2 bases, with 24 bases between. The CDR3 spans 19 residues. In nucleotides, the CDR3 is TGTGCCAGTAGTATAGGCCCATACGATCCGACGGGGGAAACCTACGAGCAGTACTTC. Translating gives CASSIGPYDPTGETYEQYF.

The chain joins TRBV5-1 to TRBJ2-5, with 12 bases matching TRBD2. CDR1 SGHRS and CDR2 YFSETQ come from the germline V gene. The length of the CDR3 is 16 residues. V lost 0 bases and J lost 5; bases outside the gene matches: 5. Written as DNA, the CDR3 is TGCGCCAGCAGCTTGGCCCTAGCGGGAGGGCAGGAGACCCAGTACTTC. It yields the protein CASSLALAGGQETQYF.

This chain joins TRBV14 and TRBJ1-1, with a possible D match to TRBD1 (5 bases). The CDR3 spans 13 residues. V lost 4 bases and J lost 4, with 10 bases in between. CDR1 and CDR2 from the germline V gene are SGHDN and FVKESK. CDR3 DNA: TGTGCCAGCAGCCTCCAGGGTTCCACTGAAGCTTTCTTT. This codes for CASSLQGSTEAFF.

V is TRBV3-1 (or the pseudogene TRBV3-2) and J is TRBJ2-7; the match to TRBD1 covers 7 bases. The CDR3 is made up of 13 amino acids. Germline V gene lookup returns CDR1 LGHDT and CDR2 YNNKEL (reference sequence). Losses at the gene ends were 4 bases for V and 7 bases for J; bases not matched to a gene: 7. Here the CDR3 DNA reads TGTGCCAGCAGCCGGGACAGCCGTAGGGAGCAGTACTTC. It is translated as CASSRDSRREQYF.

This sequence joins TRBV28 and TRBJ2-3; D is possibly TRBD2 (5 bases). This CDR3 has 14 residues. In germline, CDR1 is MDHEN, CDR2 SYDVKM. Between the trimmed V and J ends, which lost 10 bases and 3 bases, there was a span of 17 bases. CDR3 sequence reads: CATAEVRVTDTQYF. The CDR3 bases are TGTGCCACCGCGGAGGTGAGAGTTACAGATACGCAGTATTTT. Full variable domain (rest looked up from reference TRBV28 and TRBJ2-3): DVKVTQSSRYLVKRTGEKVFLECVQDMDHENMFWYRQDPGLGLRLIYFSYDVKMKEKGDIPEGYSVSREKKERFSLILESASTNQTSMYLCATAEVRVTDTQYFGPGTRLTVL.

The chain has TRBV28 and TRBJ1-2, with D tentatively TRBD1 (6 bases). V was shortened by 2 bases and J by 7 bases, with 20 bases between the two germline ends. Germline loops: CDR1 MDHEN, CDR2 SYDVKM. The CDR3 extends over 16 amino acids. The CDR3 is CASSLSLAGEVGGYTF. CDR3 bases: TGTGCCAGCAGTTTAAGTTTGGCAGGGGAAGTCGGTGGCTACACCTTC.

The chain has TRBV20-1 and TRBJ2-7; D not certain. The ends were cut back, 3 bases at V and 7 bases at J, with 10 bases in the middle. The CDR3 is 11 residues long. CDR1 is DFQATT, CDR2 SNEGSKA, per germline (reference sequence). CDR3 in DNA: TGCAGTGCTAGTCCCCTAGGAGAGCAGTACTTC. Translated: CSASPLGEQYF.

The chain recombines TRBV7-2 with TRBJ1-5; D not certain. Between the trimmed V and J ends, which lost 5 bases and 3 bases, there was a span of 20 bases. Germline V CDR1 and CDR2: SGHTA, FQGNSA. This CDR3 spans 17 amino acids. The CDR3 region is CASSLRGSLDPNQPQHF. For the CDR3, the DNA is TGTGCCAGCAGCCTCCGAGGAAGCCTAGACCCCAATCAGCCCCAGCATTTT.

The chain combines TRBV20-1 with TRBJ2-3; no firm D call. The germline V and J ends were trimmed by 4 bases and 6 bases, with 8 bases remaining between them. Germline V CDR1 and CDR2: DFQATT, SNEGSKA (reference sequence). The CDR3 is 11 amino acids. The CDR3 loop is CSATPADTQYF. The CDR3 DNA is TGCAGTGCTACCCCCGCGGATACGCAGTATTTT.

The chain couples TRBV18 to TRBJ1-4, with 8 positions matching TRBD1. The CDR3 consists of 17 residues. CDR1 and CDR2 from the germline V gene are KGHSH and LQKENI. Trimming cost V 1 base and J 3 bases; bases outside gene matches: 7. CDR3 nucleotides: TGTGCCAGCTCACCACGGACAGGGAGGGAATCTAATGAAAAACTGTTTTTT. Amino acids: CASSPRTGRESNEKLFF.

The gene calls are TRBV28 and TRBJ1-2, with a possible D match to TRBD1 (6 bases). Germline lookup yields CDR1 MDHEN and CDR2 SYDVKM. CDR3 length: 14 residues. Trimming stripped 7 bases from V and 2 bases from J, with 14 bases between. The CDR3 sequence: CASTPGQLNYGYTF. The CDR3 DNA follows: TGTGCCAGCACCCCAGGACAGCTCAACTATGGCTACACCTTC.

The chain employs TRBV5-4 and TRBJ2-7; maybe TRBD1 (5 bases). V dropped 4 bases and J dropped 6 bases, with 20 bases sitting between them. The germline CDR1 and CDR2 sequences are SGHNT and YYREEE (reference sequence). This CDR3 is built from 15 residues. CDR3 region: CASSPITSGLSEQYF. CDR3 coding DNA: TGTGCCAGCAGCCCCATCACCTCAGGGCTATCCGAGCAGTACTTC.

The chain uses TRBV7-8 and TRBJ2-1; the match to TRBD2 covers 8 bases. This CDR3 has 20 amino acids. The germline V gene has CDR1 SGHVS and CDR2 FQNEAQ. Losses at the gene ends were 0 bases for V and 6 bases for J; bases not matched to a gene: 19. In DNA form, the CDR3 reads TGTGCCAGCAGCTTAGCAGTTTTCCCGGCGGGAGGTAGGGTGGGCAATGAGCAGTTCTTC. Translating gives CASSLAVFPAGGRVGNEQFF.

This chain uses TRBV13 with TRBJ1-2; 11 bases are a match to TRBD1. This CDR3 region has 14 residues. The V gene's germline CDR1 is PRHDT and CDR2 FYEKMQ (reference sequence). The junction had 0 bases not matched to a gene; V was cut back by 4 bases and J by 2 bases. The CDR3 loop is CASSWDRGNYGYTF. The CDR3 DNA reads as TGTGCCAGCAGCTGGGACAGGGGGAACTATGGCTACACCTTC.

This sequence joins TRBV7-3 and TRBJ2-2, with D maybe TRBD2 (5 bases). The V gene lost 8 bases and the J gene lost 4 bases, with 8 bases spanning the gap. Germline assignment: CDR1 SGHTA and CDR2 FQGTGA. This CDR3 region has 12 residues. This chain's CDR3 is CASSEGTGELFF. For the CDR3, the DNA is TGTGCCAGCTCCGAGGGCACCGGGGAGCTGTTTTTT.

The CDR3, as DNA: TGTGCCAGCAGCTGGGGGACAGGGACCTTTAACTATGGCTACACCTTC. It codes for CASSWGTGTFNYGYTF. The chain combines TRBV5-4 with TRBJ1-2, with 9 bases identical to TRBD1. CDR3 size: 16 residues. CDR1 and CDR2 from the germline V gene are SGHNT and YYREEE (reference sequence). Trimming removed 3 bases from V and 1 base from J; junction bases left unmatched: 7.

The V call is TRBV6-5, the J call TRBJ2-4, with TRBD1 matching over 7 bases. Germline CDR1 reads MNHEY; CDR2 reads SVGAGI. V dropped 4 bases and J dropped 5; count of bases not matched to a gene: 5. The CDR3 has 14 amino acids. The CDR3 loop reads CASSSTGAENIQYF. Here the CDR3 DNA reads TGTGCCAGCAGTTCCACAGGGGCTGAAAACATTCAGTACTTC.

This clone was picked up one time. The chain couples TRBV10-3 to TRBJ1-5, with TRBD1 identical over 10 bases. In germline, CDR1 is ENHRY, CDR2 SYGVKD. J was trimmed by 5 bases and V by 1 base; bases with no gene match: 2. The CDR3 is made up of 15 amino acids. The CDR3 region is CAISEWTGGDQPQHF. In DNA, the CDR3 is TGTGCCATCAGTGAGTGGACAGGGGGAGATCAGCCCCAGCATTTT.

The rearrangement uses TRBV6-5 and TRBJ1-6; D unclear. This CDR3 has 12 amino acids. Trimming removed 9 bases at V and 7 bases at J, with 10 bases between. The V gene's germline CDR1 is MNHEY and CDR2 SVGAGI. The CDR3 DNA reads as TGTGCCAGTGGCCGGGGAAATTCACCCCTCCACTTT. It translates to CASGRGNSPLHF.

The chain carries TRBV7-8 and TRBJ1-5, with 8 nucleotides matching TRBD1. Per germline, CDR1 SGHVS and CDR2 FQNEAQ. With 6 bases clipped from V and 1 base from J, the junction kept 5 bases outside the gene matches. The CDR3 is 15 residues long. CDR3 nucleotides: TGTGCCAGCAGACGGGACAGGTCGAGCAATCAGCCCCAGCATTTT. Its translation: CASRRDRSSNQPQHF.

The chain is built from TRBV7-3 and TRBJ2-5; 7 bases line up with TRBD2. Trimming removed 2 bases from V and 4 bases from J; junction bases left unmatched: 10. Germline-derived CDR1 and CDR2 are SGHTA and FQGTGA. The CDR3 has 16 amino acids. The CDR3: CASSLVAGGKGETQYF. The CDR3 region has the DNA TGTGCCAGCAGCTTAGTGGCCGGGGGGAAGGGAGAGACCCAGTACTTC.

This clone was detected a few times. This chain uses TRBV5-1 with TRBJ2-2; 7 bases fit TRBD2. Trimming took 7 bases from V and 5 from J; bases not matched to a gene: 8. CDR1 SGHRS and CDR2 YFSETQ come from the germline V gene. The CDR3 loop spans 14 amino acids. The CDR3 sequence is CASDGGAGTGELFF. CDR3 DNA sequence: TGCGCCAGCGACGGCGGAGCGGGGACCGGGGAGCTGTTTTTT.

V usage is TRBV5-1 and J usage is TRBJ2-2; D not resolved. This CDR3 spans 16 amino acids. The germline V gene has CDR1 SGHRS and CDR2 YFSETQ. Trimming took 0 bases from V and 4 from J, leaving 13 bases between them. CDR3 amino acids: CASSLATLIATGELFF. DNA of the CDR3: TGCGCCAGCAGCTTGGCCACTCTAATAGCCACCGGGGAGCTGTTTTTT.